Listed below are T cell receptor beta chains from one sample, sequenced in a study of breast tumors, draining lymph nodes, adjacent tissues. TCRdb re-called the multiplex PCR reads with MiXCR, one entry per CDR3 protein. Among around 140,000 distinct CDR3 sequences listed, 30% to 35% were seen once. Sequencing was carried out using axillary lymph node tissue. Receptors originate from a female donor with breast cancer. Some clones in this sample may be carry-over from other donors' samples. Each CDR3 is given with its conserved first and last residue. D genes are given only for firm matches. The size of a clone is reported for some rows only, either as once, few or many, or as a class for expanded clones.

TGTGCCACCAGTGATTGGACAGGGGGCACCTCTGGAAACACCATATATTTT	CATSDWTGGTSGNTIYF	TRBJ1-3	17	TRBD1	TRBV24-1	-
TGTGCCAGCAGGACAGGGGATCCTGGAAACACCATATATTTT	CASRTGDPGNTIYF	TRBJ1-3	14	TRBD1	TRBV2	-
TGTGCCAGTAGTTCCCAAACCCAGCAATACAATGAGCAGTTCTTC	CASSSQTQQYNEQFF	TRBJ2-1	15	-	TRBV19	many
TGTGCCAGTTGCCCTAGCGGGGGGGCTCGTGGCACCGGGGAGCTGTTTTTT	CASCPSGGARGTGELFF	TRBJ2-2	17	TRBD2	TRBV19	many
TGTGCCAGTAGTATTAAGACGGACTATGGCTACACCTTC	CASSIKTDYGYTF	TRBJ1-2	13	-	TRBV19	-
TGTGCCAGCAGCTTAACGTTCCGGGAGCAAGAGGCCCAGTACTTC	CASSLTFREQEAQYF	TRBJ2-5	15	-	TRBV7-3	-
TGTGCCAGCAGTTACTCACACAGGTACAATGAGCAGTTCTTC	CASSYSHRYNEQFF	TRBJ2-1	14	-	TRBV6-5	many
TGCAGCGCCGCGGGGACTAGCGGGGGGCCCCTCCACTTT	CSAAGTSGGPLHF	TRBJ1-6	13	-	TRBV29-1	-
TGTGCCAGCACCTCCGGGACTAATCAAGAGACCCAGTACTTC	CASTSGTNQETQYF	TRBJ2-5	14	TRBD2	TRBV5-5	-
TGTGCCAGCAGTTTACCCTCCGAGAGGGGCCGCTACACCTTC	CASSLPSERGRYTF	TRBJ1-2	14	-	TRBV28	many
TGTGCCATCAGTGAGTCTAGCGGGGGAATAACCGGGGAGCTGTTTTTT	CAISESSGGITGELFF	TRBJ2-2	16	TRBD2	TRBV10-3	-
TGTGCCAGCAGCTCCGGACAGGGGACAGATACGCAGTATTTT	CASSSGQGTDTQYF	TRBJ2-3	14	TRBD1	TRBV5-1	many
TGTGCCAGCAGTACCGGACAGGGGGTAGATACGCAGTATTTT	CASSTGQGVDTQYF	TRBJ2-3	14	TRBD1	TRBV12-3/TRBV12-4	many
TGCGCCAGCAGCTTGGTCGGGCGGGGGAGTCCCGGGGAGCTGTTTTTT	CASSLVGRGSPGELFF	TRBJ2-2	16	TRBD2	TRBV5-1	many
TGCGCCAGCAGGGCCGGGACAGGGAATACTGAAGCTTTCTTT	CASRAGTGNTEAFF	TRBJ1-1	14	TRBD1	TRBV5-1	few
TGCAGTGCTAGATATCACGGGACAGCCTATGGCTACACCTTC	CSARYHGTAYGYTF	TRBJ1-2	14	TRBD1	TRBV20-1	-
TGTGCCAGCAGCTTAGCCATCGGGACCACAGATACGCAGTATTTT	CASSLAIGTTDTQYF	TRBJ2-3	15	-	TRBV7-2	many
TGTGCCAGCAGCCAAGAGGGGGCGCGGGCGGGCTACACCTTC	CASSQEGARAGYTF	TRBJ1-2	14	-	TRBV3-1	many
TGCAGTGCTCGACCTTTTGGGGGCGGGTCCTACGAGCAGTACTTC	CSARPFGGGSYEQYF	TRBJ2-7	15	-	TRBV20-1	many
TGTGCCGCCAGCAGAGGGGCCTTAGGGAGACAGGGGGCACGTACTGAAGCTTTCTTT	CAASRGALGRQGARTEAFF	TRBJ1-1	19	TRBD1	TRBV15	-
TGCGCCAGCGGCGCCCTCGGGGACAGCACTCACTATGGCTACACCTTC	CASGALGDSTHYGYTF	TRBJ1-2	16	TRBD1	TRBV4-1	-
TGTGCCAGTAGTCCTAGACGCTCCCCCGGGCCAGATACGCAGTATTTT	CASSPRRSPGPDTQYF	TRBJ2-3	16	-	TRBV19	many
TGCGCCAGCAGCTTGGGACACTATAATTCCCCCCTCCACTTT	CASSLGHYNSPLHF	TRBJ1-6	14	-	TRBV5-1	-
TGCAGTGCTAAGGGCTACCAAGAGACCCAGTACTTC	CSAKGYQETQYF	TRBJ2-5	12	-	TRBV20-1	-
TGTGCCAGTAGTATGGAGGGGGGAGTACGGACACCCCTCCACTTT	CASSMEGGVRTPLHF	TRBJ1-6	15	-	TRBV19	many
TGTGCCATCAGTGAGTCGACGAATCGGAACAATGAGCAGTTCTTC	CAISESTNRNNEQFF	TRBJ2-1	15	-	TRBV10-3	many
TGTGCCTGGAGTGGCGGGGGGGCAGAGACCCAGTACTTC	CAWSGGGAETQYF	TRBJ2-5	13	TRBD2	TRBV30	many